A selection of T cell receptor beta chains follows, all from one sample in a study of beta chain features in type 1 diabetes. TCRdb keeps only in-frame clones here, not all; method: immunoSEQ multiplex PCR. The sample lists 300,000 to 350,000 clones, 13% seen once, with roughly 0.015% in the top ten. The specimen was naive CD4+ T cells from blood. The receptors come from a woman aged 18-29 years with type 1 diabetes. CDR3s include the opening cysteine and the closing phenylalanine or tryptophan. A D gene is named only where the DNA matches it firmly. Clone size is stated in some rows and not others, as once, few, many or a class when expanded.

clone_size d_call j_call v_call cdr3_aa cdr3_nt
once NA TRBJ2-7 TRBV9 CASSQGGVYSYEQYF TGTGCCAGCAGCCAGGGGGGCGTCTACTCCTACGAGCAGTACTTC
few TRBD2 TRBJ2-3 TRBV15 CATSSRMVAGGPRDTQYF TGTGCCACCAGCTCCCGGATGGTAGCGGGAGGGCCGAGAGATACGCAGTATTTT
NA NA TRBJ2-1 TRBV2 CASRDLGDQFF TGTGCCAGCAGAGATCTAGGCGACCAGTTCTTC
NA TRBD1 TRBJ1-5 TRBV6-1 CASSDRGDQPQHF TGTGCCAGCAGCGACAGGGGGGATCAGCCCCAGCATTTT
few NA TRBJ2-1 TRBV30 CARSRDNEQFF TGTGCCCGGAGCCGAGACAATGAGCAGTTCTTC
NA NA TRBJ2-3 TRBV11-2 CASSLGSGDTQYF TGTGCCAGCAGCTTAGGATCGGGGGATACGCAGTATTTT
few NA TRBJ2-5 TRBV11-3 CASSFFQRTLMEETQYF TGTGCCAGCAGCTTTTTCCAGCGGACTCTGATGGAAGAGACCCAGTACTTC
NA NA TRBJ2-3 TRBV5-1 CASSLAGVDTQYF TGCGCCAGCAGCTTGGCCGGTGTAGATACGCAGTATTTT
NA NA TRBJ2-5 TRBV30 CAWSPGGETQYF TGTGCCTGGAGTCCGGGTGGGGAGACCCAGTACTTC
few TRBD2 TRBJ2-1 TRBV4-2 CASSQDRFSGRGVEQFF TGTGCCAGCAGCCAAGATCGGTTTAGCGGGAGAGGGGTTGAGCAGTTCTTC
few TRBD1 TRBJ2-7 TRBV11-3 CASSPGTGGEQYF TGTGCCAGCAGCCCCGGGACAGGGGGAGAGCAGTACTTC
few TRBD2 TRBJ2-5 TRBV5-1 CASSLVAGVGETQYF TGCGCCAGCAGCTTGGTGGCGGGAGTGGGAGAGACCCAGTACTTC
few NA TRBJ2-7 TRBV15 CATSRDFGDSYEQYF TGTGCCACCAGCAGAGATTTCGGGGACTCCTACGAGCAGTACTTC
NA TRBD1 TRBJ2-5 TRBV9 CASSAGTGQETQYF TGTGCCAGCAGCGCGGGGACAGGGCAAGAGACCCAGTACTTC
few NA TRBJ2-2 TRBV28 CASSPRTPNTGELFF TGTGCCAGCAGTCCAAGGACACCGAACACCGGGGAGCTGTTTTTT
NA TRBD1 TRBJ2-7 TRBV2 CASSAGQGYSYEQYF TGTGCCAGCAGTGCAGGACAGGGGTACTCCTACGAGCAGTACTTC
NA TRBD2 TRBJ2-1 TRBV6-1 CASSEGLAEPYNEQFF TGTGCCAGCAGTGAAGGGCTAGCGGAACCCTACAATGAGCAGTTCTTC
few TRBD1 TRBJ2-1 TRBV5-4 CASSPGQGPYNEQFF TGTGCCAGCAGCCCCGGACAGGGGCCTTACAATGAGCAGTTCTTC
NA NA TRBJ2-2 TRBV19 CASSVRGVTGELFF TGTGCCAGTAGTGTAAGGGGTGTGACCGGGGAGCTGTTTTTT
NA NA TRBJ2-3 TRBV5-6 CASSKRWDTQYF TGTGCCAGCAGCAAACGGTGGGATACGCAGTATTTT
NA TRBD1 TRBJ2-3 TRBV4-3 CASSRGTGGRTDTQYF TGCGCCAGCAGCCGCGGGACAGGGGGCCGGACAGATACGCAGTATTTT
NA TRBD1 TRBJ1-1 TRBV9 CASSVDRGWTEAFF TGTGCCAGCAGCGTAGACAGGGGATGGACTGAAGCTTTCTTT
NA TRBD1 TRBJ2-2 TRBV6-5 CASSSTGDTGELFF TGTGCCAGCAGTTCAACAGGGGATACCGGGGAGCTGTTTTTT
NA NA TRBJ1-1 TRBV29-1 CSVERRPGWGSTEAFF TGCAGCGTTGAACGGAGACCAGGGTGGGGCAGCACTGAAGCTTTCTTT
few NA TRBJ1-5 TRBV7-6 CASSFRPGQPQHF TGTGCCAGCAGCTTCCGACCAGGGCAGCCCCAGCATTTT
NA NA TRBJ1-2 TRBV28 CASSEGNYGYTF TGTGCCAGCAGCGAGGGAAACTATGGCTACACCTTC
NA TRBD1 TRBJ1-1 TRBV5-1 CASSLPTTGGGTEAFF TGCGCCAGCAGCTTGCCGACTACAGGGGGTGGCACTGAAGCTTTCTTT
NA NA TRBJ2-2 TRBV5-1 CASTLRAPGQATIGELFF TGCGCCAGCACCCTAAGGGCACCGGGACAAGCAACTATAGGGGAGCTGTTTTTT
NA TRBD2 TRBJ2-1 TRBV15 CATSGLKAGLGFNEQFF TGTGCCACCAGCGGATTGAAAGCGGGACTAGGGTTCAATGAGCAGTTCTTC